Here is one TCR beta chain with its context. This record comes from a study of cytomegalovirus exposure and HLA in healthy donors. Trimming stripped 3 bases from V and 8 bases from J, with 11 bases between. This CDR3 comprises 13 residues. Germline V gene lookup returns CDR1 SGDLS and CDR2 YYNGEE. Here immunoSEQ multiplex PCR was the method, and the copy in TCRdb shows in-frame clones only, minus some. The sample contains some 150,000 clones, 85% to 90% of which appear only once. This TCR was sampled from a woman in her late teens or twenties in good health and CMV-seropositive. The genes are TRBV9 and TRBJ2-2; D call uncertain. Source material: PBMCs. CDR3 amino acids: CASSELKRGELFF. The CDR3 DNA is TGTGCCAGCAGCGAACTTAAGCGAGGGGAGCTGTTTTTT.